This T cell receptor (beta chain) was found in a study of blood T cells in healthy people across ages. As to this clonotype: Its antigen is currently unknown.

General study findings and limits: Older age went with lower TCR beta diversity per million T cells, in a roughly linear way. Considered underestimates were the diversity estimates obtained from one million T cells.

Trimming at V came to 0 bases and at J to 8 bases, leaving 3 bases not matched to a gene. This CDR3 has 14 residues. From germline, CDR1 is SGHAT and CDR2 FQNNGV. It was with a sample-barcoded 5' primer and a J-beta primer mix that a second PCR of roughly 7 to 12 cycles was run. TCRdb redid the calling of the 5' RACE reads with MiXCR, one entry per CDR3 protein. The profile shows almost 1 million distinct CDR3 sequences, roughly half of them singletons. This receptor was obtained from a woman aged 60-75 years in good health. The rearrangement links TRBV11-2 to TRBJ2-5; 10 bases fit TRBD2. Material: blood. DNA for the CDR3: TGTGCCAGCAGCTTAGACATAGCGGGAGGAACCCAGTACTTC. Protein sequence: CASSLDIAGGTQYF.